The 18 T cell receptor beta chains reported below all come from one sample, sequenced in a study of cytomegalovirus exposure and HLA in healthy donors. PCR used 60 Vbeta primers and 13 Jbeta primers. Profiling relied on immunoSEQ multiplex PCR, and the TCRdb table lists in-frame clones only, not all of them. The profile shows 65,000 to 80,000 clones, roughly 79% of them singletons. The specimen was PBMCs. These receptors came from a woman aged 35 to 49 in good health and CMV-seropositive.

The chain recombines TRBV4-1 with TRBJ2-5, with unresolved D. Trimming stripped 4 bases from V and 2 bases from J, with 11 bases between. The length of the CDR3 is 14 residues. Germline V gene data show CDR1 as MGHRA and CDR2 as YSYEKL. DNA of the CDR3: TGCGCCAGCAGCCGCGATTCCCAACAAGAGACCCAGTACTTC. This translates into CASSRDSQQETQYF.

CDR3 DNA sequence: TGTGCCAGTAGATCCGGGACAGGGGTAAGCGATGAGCAGTTCTTC. Its translation: CASRSGTGVSDEQFF. The rearrangement links TRBV19 to TRBJ2-1, with 10 nucleotides matching TRBD1. CDR1 LNHDA and CDR2 SQIVND come from the germline V gene (reference sequence). The ends lost 6 bases at V and 8 bases at J; junction bases unmatched: 10. CDR3 length: 15 amino acids.

This chain joins TRBV4-1 and TRBJ1-2; possible D gene TRBD1, 5 bases. Trimming shortened V by 0 bases and J by 0 bases, and 17 bases separated the two germline ends. Looked up from germline, CDR1 is MGHRA and CDR2 is YSYEKL. The CDR3 runs 18 residues. The DNA of the CDR3 is TGCGCCAGCAGCCAAGAGGGGGGGAGACAGACAGCTAACTATGGCTACACCTTC. Translating gives CASSQEGGRQTANYGYTF.

The rearrangement uses TRBV6-1 and TRBJ2-7; tentatively, D is TRBD1 (6 bases). Per germline, CDR1 MNHNS and CDR2 SASEGT. The CDR3 length is 13 residues. V lost 3 bases, J lost 6 bases, and 12 bases lay in between. CDR3 nucleotides: TGTGCCAGCAGTGATTTACAGGGACGCGAGCAGTACTTC. Its translation: CASSDLQGREQYF.

The chain carries TRBV15 and TRBJ2-7; 9 bases line up with TRBD1. This CDR3 is built from 12 residues. Germline CDR1 is LNHNV and CDR2 is YYDKDF (reference sequence). The junction had 0 bases not matched to a gene; V was cut back by 5 bases and J by 4 bases. The CDR3 DNA reads as TGTGCCACCAGCGGACAGGGGTACGAGCAGTACTTC. This codes for CATSGQGYEQYF.

The chain joins TRBV5-1 to TRBJ2-1, with D hard to call. CDR1 is SGHRS, CDR2 YFSETQ, per germline. This CDR3 comprises 16 residues. V lost 0 bases and J lost 5, with 15 bases in between. In DNA, the CDR3 is TGCGCCAGCAGCTTGGCCTCACCACGGAGTAACAATGAGCAGTTCTTC. Its translation: CASSLASPRSNNEQFF.

The V gene is TRBV19, the J gene TRBJ2-1; 9 nucleotides align to TRBD1. CDR3 length equals 16 residues. The trim removed 1 base at V and 6 bases at J, leaving 7 bases unmatched. Germline CDR1 LNHDA, CDR2 SQIVND (reference sequence). The CDR3 reads CASSIVGTGPTNEQFF. The CDR3 DNA follows: TGTGCCAGTAGTATAGTAGGGACAGGGCCCACCAATGAGCAGTTCTTC.

The J gene is TRBJ2-7, the V gene TRBV5-1; 9 positions agree with TRBD2. The CDR3 has 15 amino acids. From germline, CDR1 is SGHRS and CDR2 YFSETQ. V was pared by 4 bases and J by 6 bases, with 11 bases of the junction left unmatched. CDR3: CASSISGTSLSEQYF. In DNA, the CDR3 is TGCGCCAGCAGCATATCCGGGACTAGCCTTTCCGAGCAGTACTTC.

This rearrangement joins TRBV29-1 to TRBJ1-2; TRBD1 agrees at 8 bases. J gave up 6 bases and V 7 bases, and 10 bases lay outside the gene matches. CDR3 length equals 13 residues. Germline loops: CDR1 SQVTM, CDR2 ANQGSEA. CDR3 region: CSADGQGWDGYTF. In DNA, the CDR3 is TGCAGCGCGGACGGACAGGGATGGGATGGCTACACCTTC.

The sample holds a few counts of this clone. CDR3 coding DNA: TGTGCCAGCAGTCTACCGGTGGCGGCTAATGAAAAACTGTTTTTT. Protein product: CASSLPVAANEKLFF. The chain links TRBV28 to TRBJ1-4; D not resolved. Germline assignment: CDR1 MDHEN and CDR2 SYDVKM. The germline V and J ends were trimmed by 5 bases and 3 bases, with 13 bases remaining between them. The CDR3 consists of 15 residues.

The chain uses TRBV19 and TRBJ2-5; 8 bases map to TRBD2. The V segment lost 3 bases and the J segment 7 bases; nucleotides outside the gene matches: 10. Germline-derived CDR1 and CDR2 are LNHDA and SQIVND (reference sequence). The CDR3 is made up of 15 amino acids. The chain's CDR3 is CASSIQAGAPVTQYF. Written as DNA, the CDR3 is TGTGCCAGTAGTATCCAAGCGGGGGCACCCGTGACCCAGTACTTC.

The genes are TRBV30 and TRBJ2-1, with D tentatively TRBD1 (5 bases). Trimming stripped 0 bases from V and 6 bases from J, with 12 bases between. The CDR3 is 14 residues long. The germline V gene encodes CDR1 GTSNPN and CDR2 SVGIG (reference sequence). CDR3 in amino acids: CAWSVGLGVNEQFF. The CDR3 coding sequence is TGTGCCTGGAGTGTCGGGTTAGGGGTCAATGAGCAGTTCTTC. Using reference TRBV30 and TRBJ2-1 for the parts outside the CDR3, the full variable domain is SQTIHQWPATLVQPVGSPLSLECTVEGTSNPNLYWYRQAAGRGLQLLFYSVGIGQISSEVPQNLSASRPQDRQFILSSKKLLLSDSGFYLCAWSVGLGVNEQFFGPGTRLTVL.

The V call is TRBV6-5, the J call TRBJ2-7, with a weak D call TRBD1 (5 bases). The germline gives CDR1 MNHEY, CDR2 SVGAGI. The CDR3 sequence is 14 residues long. Trimming took off 7 bases at V and 0 bases at J, with 13 bases between the two ends. CDR3 DNA: TGTGCCAGCAAGCAGGGATGGAGCTCCTACGAGCAGTACTTC. Residues: CASKQGWSSYEQYF.

This chain uses TRBV6-6 with TRBJ2-5, with unresolved D. Matching the DNA end better, TRBJ2-7 makes the J call doubtful. The CDR3 runs to 14 residues. Germline CDR1 reads MNHNY; CDR2 reads SVGAGI (reference sequence). The CDR3 DNA reads as TGTGCCAGCAGTTACTCGAGCCCCCCTTACGAGCAGTACTTC. It codes for CASSYSSPPYEQYF.

The CDR3: CASSLAGGGSDTQYF. CDR3 in DNA: TGCGCCAGCAGCTTGGCGGGGGGGGGCTCAGATACGCAGTATTTT. This rearrangement joins TRBV5-1 to TRBJ2-3, with 8 nucleotides matching TRBD2. In germline, CDR1 is SGHRS, CDR2 YFSETQ. This CDR3 spans 15 amino acids. The junction had 4 bases not matched to a gene; V was cut back by 0 bases and J by 4 bases.

The chain links TRBV6-5 to TRBJ2-7; 8 bases agree with TRBD2. Germline CDR1 and CDR2: MNHEY and SVGAGI. This CDR3 is built from 16 residues. After removal of 4 bases from V and 2 bases from J, the junction contained 10 bases not matched to a gene. CDR3 nucleotide sequence: TGTGCCAGCAGTTCGCCGGGACTAGGAGGGACCTACGAGCAGTACTTC. This translates into CASSSPGLGGTYEQYF.

There are a few counts of this clone. The gene calls are TRBV2 and TRBJ2-7, with a weak D call TRBD2 (6 bases). CDR3 length: 13 amino acids. Trimming pared 8 bases from V and 0 bases from J, leaving 11 bases between. Germline values: CDR1 SNHLY, CDR2 FYNNEI. In nucleotides, the CDR3 is TGTGCCAGCTTTGGGGAGGCCTCCTACGAGCAGTACTTC. Translated: CASFGEASYEQYF. Filled out from reference TRBV2 and TRBJ2-7, the complete variable domain reads EPEVTQTPSHQVTQMGQEVILRCVPISNHLYFYWYRQILGQKVEFLVSFYNNEISEKSEIFDDQFSVERPDGSNFTLKIRSTKLEDSAMYFCASFGEASYEQYFGPGTRLTVT.

This chain uses TRBV18 with TRBJ1-1, with D unresolved. The CDR3 extends over 15 amino acids. CDR1 and CDR2 (germline): KGHSH, LQKENI. The germline V and J ends were trimmed by 0 bases and 0 bases, with 8 bases remaining between them. The CDR3 reads CASSPPRQMNTEAFF. As DNA, the CDR3 is TGTGCCAGCTCACCACCGCGGCAGATGAACACTGAAGCTTTCTTT.